The entry below gives a single T cell receptor beta chain sequence along with its context. The Seattle patients, enrolled during active infection, were followed longitudinally. V lost 10 bases to trimming and J lost 3 bases; unmatched junction nucleotides: 15. This CDR3 comprises 15 residues. Germline V gene sequence: CDR1 SNHLY, CDR2 FYNNEI. This sample was taken from a study of blood T cell repertoires in COVID-19. TCRdb's copy holds only in-frame clones and misses some; the assay was immunoSEQ multiplex PCR. The sample lists 100,000 to 150,000 clones, approximately 85% occurring once. The origin of this receptor is a woman older than 75 with COVID-19, enrolled during active disease. Sequenced material: peripheral blood. The rearrangement uses TRBV2 and TRBJ2-7; the match to TRBD1 covers 7 bases. The CDR3, as DNA: TGTGCCACCTTGGGACAGCGTAAGGACGGCTACGAGCAGTACTTC. This encodes CATLGQRKDGYEQYF.